These 4 T cell receptor beta chains were all obtained from the same sample, sequenced in a study of blood T cell repertoires in COVID-19. Profiling relied on immunoSEQ multiplex PCR, and the TCRdb table lists in-frame clones only, not all of them. Seen here are 95,000 to 110,000 clones, approximately 86% observed once, and the top ten hold approximately 3.7%. The sequencing input was peripheral blood. Receptors were obtained from a human donor in a cohort sampled during active COVID-19.

This clone showed up just once. The gene calls are TRBV6-1 and TRBJ2-5, with 12 bases identical to TRBD2. Unmatched junction bases numbered 7, after V lost 1 base and J lost 4 bases. Germline lookup yields CDR1 MNHNS and CDR2 SASEGT. The CDR3 is 17 residues long. Here the CDR3 reads CASSEEASGGARETQYF. The CDR3 DNA reads TGTGCCAGCAGTGAAGAAGCTAGCGGGGGGGCAAGAGAGACCCAGTACTTC.

The V gene is TRBV3-1 (or the pseudogene TRBV3-2), the J gene TRBJ2-7; TRBD2 agrees at 9 bases. Germline CDR1 reads LGHDT; CDR2 reads YNNKEL (reference sequence). The junction had 18 bases not matched to a gene; V was cut back by 4 bases and J by 2 bases. This CDR3 region has 19 residues. For the CDR3, the DNA is TGTGCCAGCAGCCTCCTAACTTGGGCTAGCGGGAAAGCCCCCTACGAGCAGTACTTC. Amino acids: CASSLLTWASGKAPYEQYF.

The chain recombines TRBV5-1 with TRBJ2-5, with 13 bases identical to TRBD2. The ends lost 1 base at V and 5 bases at J; junction bases unmatched: 5. This CDR3 region has 16 residues. Germline lookup yields CDR1 SGHRS and CDR2 YFSETQ. This chain's CDR3 is CASSLLGLAGKETQYF. CDR3 bases: TGCGCCAGCAGCTTGCTGGGACTAGCGGGAAAGGAGACCCAGTACTTC. The full variable domain, its missing parts supplied by reference TRBV5-1 and TRBJ2-5, is KAGVTQTPRYLIKTRGQQVTLSCSPISGHRSVSWYQQTPGQGLQFLFEYFSETQRNKGNFPGRFSGRQFSNSRSEMNVSTLELGDSALYLCASSLLGLAGKETQYFGPGTRLLVL.

This clone appeared a single time. This chain joins TRBV2 and TRBJ1-6; D gene unclear. In germline, CDR1 is SNHLY, CDR2 FYNNEI. The CDR3 consists of 16 residues. Trimming shortened V by 6 bases and J by 0 bases, and 12 bases separated the two germline ends. CDR3 region: CASSPGRTSYNSPLHF. CDR3 nucleotide sequence: TGTGCCAGCAGCCCGGGGAGGACCTCCTATAATTCACCCCTCCACTTT.